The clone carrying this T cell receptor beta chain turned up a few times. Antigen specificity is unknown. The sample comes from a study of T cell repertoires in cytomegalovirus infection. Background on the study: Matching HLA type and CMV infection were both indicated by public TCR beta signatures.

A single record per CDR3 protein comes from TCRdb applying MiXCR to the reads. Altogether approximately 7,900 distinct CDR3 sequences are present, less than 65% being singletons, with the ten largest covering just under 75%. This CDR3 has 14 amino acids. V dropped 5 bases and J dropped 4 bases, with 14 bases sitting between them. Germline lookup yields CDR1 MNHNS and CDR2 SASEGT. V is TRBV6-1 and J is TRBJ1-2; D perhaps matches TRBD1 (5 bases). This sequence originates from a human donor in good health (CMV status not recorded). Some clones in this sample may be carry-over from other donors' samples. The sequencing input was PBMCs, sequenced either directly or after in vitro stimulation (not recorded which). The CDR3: CASSTTGIGYGYTF. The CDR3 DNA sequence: TGTGCCAGCAGTACCACAGGCATCGGCTATGGCTACACCTTC.